The 22 T cell receptor beta chains listed next were all sequenced from one sample in a study of CD8 T cells in Susac syndrome. Random hexamers were used to reverse transcribe the RNA input (about 0.45 to 1 ug). TCRdb reprocessed the immunoSEQ multiplex PCR reads with MiXCR, giving one entry per CDR3 protein. In the table there are 120,000 to 150,000 distinct CDR3 sequences, approximately 93% of which are singletons. Sequenced input: CD4+ T cells from PBMCs. These receptors were obtained from a human donor in good health.

The chain couples TRBV18 to TRBJ1-1; the D is unclear. Trimming left V 2 bases short and J 8 bases short, with 6 bases between. This CDR3 has 11 residues. Germline V gene sequence: CDR1 KGHSH, CDR2 LQKENI. The CDR3 DNA reads as TGTGCCAGCTCACCAGGGGAGGAAGCTTTCTTT. Translating it yields CASSPGEEAFF.

V and J are TRBV27 and TRBJ2-7; D may be TRBD1 (5 bases). From germline, CDR1 is MNHEY and CDR2 SMNVEV (reference sequence). The CDR3 is 14 amino acids. V lost 5 bases and J 2 bases, leaving 13 bases between the germline ends. The CDR3 DNA follows: TGTGCCAGCAGTCCAACCCCGACAGCCTACGAGCAGTACTTC. It is translated as CASSPTPTAYEQYF.

The rearrangement links TRBV29-1 to TRBJ2-1; D remains ambiguous. The germline V and J ends were trimmed by 3 bases and 0 bases, with 18 bases remaining between them. Germline V CDR1 and CDR2: SQVTM, ANQGSEA. This CDR3 has 17 residues. The chain's CDR3 is CSVDPVVSPSSYNEQFF. The CDR3 DNA sequence: TGCAGCGTTGACCCGGTAGTCTCCCCCAGCTCCTACAATGAGCAGTTCTTC.

Only one count was recorded for this clonotype. The chain has TRBV5-1 and TRBJ2-2, with D uncertain. The length of the CDR3 is 13 residues. V lost 4 bases to trimming and J lost 6 bases, with 10 bases between them. CDR1 SGHRS and CDR2 YFSETQ come from the germline V gene. The DNA for the CDR3 is TGCGCCAGCAGCCCCGGACCAGCCGGGGAGCTGTTTTTT. Translated, it gives CASSPGPAGELFF.

V is TRBV28 and J is TRBJ1-2; TRBD1 aligns across 7 bases. V was clipped by 5 bases and J by 4 bases; unmatched bases: 7. The CDR3 is 14 amino acids. Germline V gene data show CDR1 as MDHEN and CDR2 as SYDVKM. CDR3 nucleotides: TGTGCCAGCAGTCCCGCTGACAGGGCCTATGGCTACACCTTC. Amino acid sequence: CASSPADRAYGYTF.

V gene TRBV6-5 combines with J gene TRBJ2-3; maybe TRBD2 (5 bases). V dropped 0 bases and J dropped 5 bases, with 15 bases sitting between them. The CDR3 has 16 amino acids. Looked up from germline, CDR1 is MNHEY and CDR2 is SVGAGI. The CDR3 coding sequence is TGTGCCAGCAGTTACTCGAGAGGGTTTGTAGTAGATACGCAGTATTTT. Translation gives CASSYSRGFVVDTQYF.

The CDR3 sequence is CASSVEKGYNEQFF. Written as DNA, the CDR3 is TGTGCCAGCAGCGTAGAGAAGGGATACAATGAGCAGTTCTTC. This chain uses TRBV9 with TRBJ2-1; D gene ambiguous. Trimming took off 0 bases at V and 4 bases at J, with 8 bases between the two ends. Per the germline V gene, CDR1 is SGDLS and CDR2 is YYNGEE. This CDR3 is built from 14 residues.

This clonotype is a singleton in its sample. The chain employs TRBV18 and TRBJ2-7, with 8 bases fitting TRBD1. With V trimmed by 3 bases and J by 2 bases, 6 bases remained unmatched. CDR3 length equals 15 residues. The germline CDR1 and CDR2 sequences are KGHSH and LQKENI. CDR3 sequence (DNA): TGTGCCAGCTCACCCGCCCCGGGACAGGCCTACGAGCAGTACTTC. Its protein is CASSPAPGQAYEQYF.

The CDR3 bases are TGTGCCAGCAGTGAATCTGAGCAGTTCTTC. Residues: CASSESEQFF. The chain links TRBV2 to TRBJ2-1; no definite D call. The ends were cut back, 2 bases at V and 9 bases at J, with 2 bases in the middle. Germline V CDR1 and CDR2: SNHLY, FYNNEI. The CDR3 spans 10 residues.

The table lists this clonotype with a count of one. The rearrangement uses TRBV12-5 and TRBJ2-7; TRBD2 agrees at 9 bases. This CDR3 comprises 14 residues. Unmatched junction bases numbered 6, after V lost 5 bases and J lost 4 bases. Germline lookup yields CDR1 LGHNT and CDR2 FRNRAP. The CDR3 reads CASGTREGHYEQYF. In nucleotides, the CDR3 is TGTGCTAGTGGTACGCGGGAGGGCCATTACGAGCAGTACTTC.

This chain uses TRBV28 with TRBJ2-3; 12 positions agree with TRBD1. The V gene end was trimmed by 3 bases and the J gene end by 4 bases; junction bases not matched to a gene: 5. Germline CDR1 and CDR2: MDHEN and SYDVKM. This CDR3 is 16 amino acids long. The CDR3 sequence: CASSFLGQGASDTQYF. As DNA, the CDR3 is TGTGCCAGCAGTTTCTTGGGACAGGGGGCTTCAGATACGCAGTATTTT.

The J gene is TRBJ2-2, the V gene TRBV5-1, with D maybe TRBD1 (5 bases). Trimming took 0 bases from V and 11 from J, leaving 17 bases between them. The CDR3 length is 15 residues. Per the germline V gene, CDR1 is SGHRS and CDR2 is YFSETQ. Here the CDR3 reads CASSLDAGYIGELFF. CDR3 sequence (DNA): TGCGCCAGCAGCTTGGACGCAGGGTATATCGGCGAGCTGTTTTTT.

The chain uses TRBV29-1 and TRBJ2-3; TRBD2 might be the D (6 bases). V lost 2 bases and J lost 0, with 12 bases in between. This CDR3 is built from 15 residues. In germline, CDR1 is SQVTM, CDR2 ANQGSEA. CDR3 nucleotide sequence: TGCAGCGTTGAACCGGGAGCCTTGAGCACAGATACGCAGTATTTT. Protein: CSVEPGALSTDTQYF.

This clonotype was counted a single time. J is TRBJ2-2 and V is TRBV12-3 or TRBV12-4; TRBD1 might be the D (6 bases). V was cut by 4 bases and J by 2 bases, with 14 bases left in between. The CDR3 covers 16 residues. CDR3 protein: CASSYTGTLNTGELFF. The CDR3 DNA reads TGTGCCAGCAGTTACACCGGGACACTAAACACCGGGGAGCTGTTTTTT.

The chain uses TRBV20-1 and TRBJ1-2; no definite D call. Germline CDR1 and CDR2: DFQATT and SNEGSKA (reference sequence). The CDR3 totals 13 residues. V lost 1 base to trimming and J lost 2 bases, with 8 bases between them. In DNA, the CDR3 is TGCAGTGCTAGAGCCCGGGAAAACTATGGCTACACCTTC. As protein: CSARARENYGYTF.

This sequence joins TRBV15 and TRBJ2-7; D gene ambiguous. Trimming removed 0 bases at V and 4 bases at J, with 4 bases between. CDR1 is LNHNV and CDR2 is YYDKDF in the germline V gene (reference sequence). The CDR3 is 12 amino acids. The CDR3 is CATSRDLYEQYF. CDR3 DNA: TGTGCCACCAGCAGAGATTTATACGAGCAGTACTTC.

The V and J genes are TRBV18 and TRBJ2-7, with D tentatively TRBD1 (7 bases). Deletions cut 3 bases from V and 7 bases from J, with 19 bases between. Germline-derived CDR1 and CDR2 are KGHSH and LQKENI. CDR3 size: 15 residues. The CDR3 sequence is CASSPYTGEVEEQYF. CDR3 bases: TGTGCCAGCTCACCTTATACAGGGGAGGTGGAAGAGCAGTACTTC.

The CDR3, as DNA: TGCGCCAGCAGCTTGATGGCTGGCACTGAAGCTTTCTTT. Its protein is CASSLMAGTEAFF. This chain uses TRBV5-1 with TRBJ1-1; D gene ambiguous. V lost 1 base, J lost 4 bases, and 8 bases lay in between. The CDR3 sequence is 13 residues long. The V gene's germline CDR1 is SGHRS and CDR2 YFSETQ. Full variable domain (remainder filled in from reference TRBV5-1 and TRBJ1-1): KAGVTQTPRYLIKTRGQQVTLSCSPISGHRSVSWYQQTPGQGLQFLFEYFSETQRNKGNFPGRFSGRQFSNSRSEMNVSTLELGDSALYLCASSLMAGTEAFFGQGTRLTVV.

This chain uses TRBV5-1 with TRBJ1-2, with TRBD1 identical over 8 bases. The CDR3 covers 12 residues. Germline V lookup: CDR1 SGHRS, CDR2 YFSETQ. J gave up 8 bases and V 4 bases, and 4 bases lay outside the gene matches. CDR3 region: CASSLQGEGYTF. The CDR3 coding sequence is TGCGCCAGCAGCCTACAGGGGGAAGGCTACACCTTC.

V is TRBV5-5 and J is TRBJ2-3; tentative D call: TRBD2 (5 bases). The V end was cut by 0 bases, the J end by 0 bases, with 11 bases between. Germline assignment: CDR1 SGHKS and CDR2 YYEKEE (reference sequence). The length of the CDR3 is 16 residues. The CDR3 DNA follows: TGTGCCAGCAGCTTGGGAGGGAGCACAAGCACAGATACGCAGTATTTT. Its protein product is CASSLGGSTSTDTQYF.

For the CDR3, the DNA is TGCGCCAGCAGCTTGGATCCGGGCGTGGGAGACAATGAGCAGTTCTTC. Translation gives CASSLDPGVGDNEQFF. J is TRBJ2-1 and V is TRBV5-1, with a tentative D call TRBD2 (5 bases). Germline V gene lookup returns CDR1 SGHRS and CDR2 YFSETQ. V lost 0 bases and J lost 5, with 15 bases in between. The CDR3 runs to 16 residues.

This rearrangement joins TRBV25-1 to TRBJ1-4; 9 positions agree with TRBD1. This CDR3 has 15 residues. The germline CDR1 and CDR2 sequences are MGHDK and SYGVNS. J lost 7 bases, V lost 3 bases, and 6 bases had no gene match. CDR3 sequence (DNA): TGTGCCAGCAGTGACCACAGGGGGCTGGGTGAAAAACTGTTTTTT. Its protein product is CASSDHRGLGEKLFF.